A single sample is the source of the 9 T cell receptor beta chains below, sequenced in a study of cytomegalovirus exposure and HLA in healthy donors. The PCR was carried out with 60 Vbeta primers and 13 Jbeta primers. The data were produced by immunoSEQ multiplex PCR, yet TCRdb's version contains in-frame clones alone and is incomplete. The sample has about 190,000 clones, over 75% seen once; the top ten hold over 3.5%. Material: PBMCs. The receptors were sampled from a man aged 50 or older in good health and CMV-seronegative.

The V and J genes are TRBV10-3 and TRBJ2-2; 8 nucleotides agree with TRBD1. The V gene's germline CDR1 is ENHRY and CDR2 SYGVKD. V lost 7 bases to trimming and J lost 7 bases; unmatched junction nucleotides: 8. The CDR3 length is 14 residues. The CDR3 here is CAIKGQGRIGELFF. The CDR3 bases are TGTGCCATCAAAGGACAGGGAAGAATCGGGGAGCTGTTTTTT.

This chain uses TRBV19 with TRBJ1-6, with D unclear. Germline V gene data show CDR1 as LNHDA and CDR2 as SQIVND (reference sequence). The CDR3 is made up of 17 amino acids. The V and J ends lost 3 bases and 0 bases respectively, with 12 bases between them. CDR3 protein: CASSIMLHSSYNSPLHF. DNA of the CDR3: TGTGCCAGTAGTATTATGCTCCACTCCTCCTATAATTCACCCCTCCACTTT. Together with reference TRBV19 and TRBJ1-6, the CDR3 gives the full variable domain: DGGITQSPKYLFRKEGQNVTLSCEQNLNHDAMYWYRQDPGQGLRLIYYSQIVNDFQKGDIAEGYSVSREKKESFPLTVTSAQKNPTAFYLCASSIMLHSSYNSPLHFGNGTRLTVT.

This chain joins TRBV27 and TRBJ2-1; 9 bases line up with TRBD2. CDR1 is MNHEY and CDR2 is SMNVEV in the germline V gene (reference sequence). This CDR3 spans 17 amino acids. V trimming: 3 bases; J trimming: 5 bases; junction bases outside the gene matches: 11. The CDR3 region has the DNA TGTGCCAGCAGTTTCTCTCAACTAGCGGGCTACCACAATGAGCAGTTCTTC. Protein: CASSFSQLAGYHNEQFF.

The chain combines TRBV10-3 with TRBJ1-2; 10 positions agree with TRBD1. The CDR3 length is 15 residues. V lost 4 bases to trimming and J lost 5 bases; unmatched junction nucleotides: 7. Germline V lookup: CDR1 ENHRY, CDR2 SYGVKD. CDR3 in amino acids: CAISGEDRGTYGYTF. DNA of the CDR3: TGTGCCATCAGTGGTGAGGACAGGGGGACTTATGGCTACACCTTC.

This rearrangement joins TRBV7-9 to TRBJ2-1; TRBD2 agrees at 8 bases. The CDR3 totals 16 residues. CDR1 is SEHNR, CDR2 FQNEAQ, per germline (reference sequence). With V trimmed by 4 bases and J by 5 bases, 10 bases remained unmatched. The CDR3 bases are TGTGCCAGCAGCTCCCCGGGGAGCGGGGGAAACAATGAGCAGTTCTTC. Amino acid sequence: CASSSPGSGGNNEQFF. The variable domain in full, completed from reference TRBV7-9 and TRBJ2-1, reads DTGVSQNPRHKITKRGQNVTFRCDPISEHNRLYWYRQTLGQGPEFLTYFQNEAQLEKSRLLSDRFSAERPKGSFSTLEIQRTEQGDSAMYLCASSSPGSGGNNEQFFGPGTRLTVL.

V is TRBV10-1 and J is TRBJ2-7; no reliable D call. V was trimmed by 4 bases and J by 5 bases, leaving 12 bases between them. The CDR3 length is 13 residues. The germline V gene encodes CDR1 WNHNN and CDR2 SYGVQD (reference sequence). The CDR3 loop reads CASSGRLENEQYF. The CDR3 DNA is TGCGCCAGCAGTGGACGACTGGAGAACGAGCAGTACTTC.

With respect to this clone: This same CDR3 is encoded by further DNA sequences in the sample. V and J are TRBV6-5 and TRBJ1-1, with 7 bases fitting TRBD1. J lost 1 base, V lost 5 bases, and 1 base had no gene match. CDR3 length: 13 amino acids. Per germline, CDR1 MNHEY and CDR2 SVGAGI. CDR3 amino acids: CASSRQGNTEAFF. CDR3 DNA: TGTGCCAGCAGTCGACAGGGGAACACTGAAGCTTTCTTT.

J is TRBJ1-3 and V is TRBV6-6; the D gene is possibly TRBD1 (5 bases). This CDR3 is 16 amino acids long. CDR1 MNHNY and CDR2 SVGAGI come from the germline V gene (reference sequence). Trimming pared 6 bases from V and 0 bases from J, leaving 15 bases between. This CDR3 is CASRPSQGYSGNTIYF. For the CDR3, the DNA is TGTGCCAGCAGACCCTCCCAGGGCTACTCTGGAAACACCATATATTTT.

The genes are TRBV7-2 and TRBJ1-4, with D perhaps matching TRBD1 (5 bases). V lost 2 bases to trimming and J lost 8 bases, with 12 bases between them. Germline V CDR1 and CDR2: SGHTA, FQGNSA. The CDR3 spans 14 residues. CDR3 amino acids: CASSLRGVREKLFF. The CDR3 DNA reads as TGTGCCAGCAGCTTAAGGGGTGTGCGAGAAAAACTGTTTTTT. Together with reference TRBV7-2 and TRBJ1-4, the CDR3 gives the full variable domain: GAGVSQSPSNKVTEKGKDVELRCDPISGHTALYWYRQSLGQGLEFLIYFQGNSAPDKSGLPSDRFSAERTGGSVSTLTIQRTQQEDSAVYLCASSLRGVREKLFFGSGTQLSVL.